The present T cell receptor (beta chain) was sequenced within a study of T cell responses to AZD1222 COVID-19 vaccine. Findings and limits, study-wide: Donors, mostly white British, included more females; clonal diversity was possibly underestimated.

The data were produced by immunoSEQ multiplex PCR, yet TCRdb's version contains in-frame clones alone and is incomplete. The sample yields 150,000 to 200,000 clones, 93% seen once. Germline-derived CDR1 and CDR2 are LGHDT and YNNKEL (reference sequence). This CDR3 region has 15 residues. With 4 bases clipped from V and 0 bases from J, the junction kept 4 bases outside the gene matches. Points on this clone: The antigen remains undetermined.

V gene TRBV3-1 (or the pseudogene TRBV3-2) combines with J gene TRBJ2-7; 9 nucleotides align to TRBD2. The sequencing here drew on peripheral blood, taken on day 0 of AZD1222 vaccination. This TCR derives from an adult in good health. CDR3 DNA sequence: TGTGCCAGCAGCCTCCGACTAGCGGTCTCCTACGAGCAGTACTTC. This codes for CASSLRLAVSYEQYF.